A single sample is the source of the 20 T cell receptor beta chains below, sequenced in a study of shared clonotypes between healthy human individuals. Sequenced by immunoSEQ multiplex PCR; TCRdb stores in-frame clones only, minus some. This sample has over a million clones; 95% to 97% occur once, and the top ten carry approximately 1%. Sequenced: naive CD4+ T cells sorted from blood. The subset denotes: CD45RA+ positively selected. Receptors originate from a man aged 25 to 45 in good health.

The chain couples TRBV2 to TRBJ1-4; tentative D call: TRBD1 (5 bases). There are 14 residues in the CDR3. V gave up 7 bases and J gave up 8 bases, with 17 bases separating them. Germline V gene data show CDR1 as SNHLY and CDR2 as FYNNEI. The chain's CDR3 is CASNPGLRREKLFF. CDR3 DNA: TGTGCCAGCAACCCGGGACTACGGAGGGAAAAACTGTTTTTT.

The rearrangement joins TRBV5-5 to TRBJ2-5, with unresolved D. Germline V CDR1 and CDR2: SGHKS, YYEKEE (reference sequence). The CDR3 is 13 residues long. V shed 4 bases and J shed 5 bases, with 12 bases lying between them. CDR3 amino acids: CASSRAPAETQYF. The CDR3 DNA is TGTGCCAGCAGCCGGGCGCCGGCTGAGACCCAGTACTTC.

J is TRBJ2-5 and V is TRBV5-5; maybe TRBD2 (5 bases). From germline, CDR1 is SGHKS and CDR2 YYEKEE (reference sequence). The CDR3 has 14 residues. The V end lost 4 bases, the J end lost 2 bases, and 12 bases lay between the germline ends. CDR3 in amino acids: CASSPGRTQETQYF. The CDR3 coding sequence is TGTGCCAGCAGCCCTGGCAGGACTCAAGAGACCCAGTACTTC.

There are a few counts of this clone. The rearrangement uses TRBV29-1 and TRBJ2-7; 10 bases match TRBD2. Trimming at V came to 6 bases and at J to 4 bases, leaving 9 bases not matched to a gene. Germline V gives CDR1 SQVTM, CDR2 ANQGSEA. There are 14 residues in the CDR3. The CDR3 region has the DNA TGCAGCGTGAGGGGGCTAGCGGGAGTGTACGAGCAGTACTTC. Translating gives CSVRGLAGVYEQYF.

V usage is TRBV9 and J usage is TRBJ1-4; 7 bases fit TRBD1. The CDR3 runs to 15 residues. CDR1 and CDR2 from the germline V gene are SGDLS and YYNGEE. V shed 3 bases, J shed 8 bases, and the junction held 10 bases outside the gene matches. Written as DNA, the CDR3 is TGTGCCAGCAGCGCCCGACAGGGATTCAGGGAAAAACTGTTTTTT. This translates into CASSARQGFREKLFF. The complete variable domain, with remaining parts taken from reference TRBV9 and TRBJ1-4, reads DSGVTQTPKHLITATGQRVTLRCSPRSGDLSVYWYQQSLDQGLQFLIQYYNGEERAKGNILERFSAQQFPDLHSELNLSSLELGDSALYFCASSARQGFREKLFFGSGTQLSVL.

This chain uses TRBV4-1 with TRBJ1-2, with unresolved D. Germline CDR1 reads MGHRA; CDR2 reads YSYEKL. The V and J ends lost 1 base and 5 bases respectively, with 14 bases between them. The CDR3 is 15 amino acids. Written as DNA, the CDR3 is TGCGCCAGCAGCCAAGTCCGAACTTCATCTTATGGCTACACCTTC. Its protein product is CASSQVRTSSYGYTF.

This clone was counted once. The chain carries TRBV6-5 and TRBJ1-2; TRBD1 matches 12 bases. Germline values: CDR1 MNHEY, CDR2 SVGAGI. The junction had 8 bases not matched to a gene; V was cut back by 5 bases and J by 7 bases. This CDR3 comprises 15 residues. The CDR3 here is CASSPPGQGASGYTF. The CDR3 coding sequence is TGTGCCAGCAGTCCTCCGGGACAGGGGGCGTCTGGCTACACCTTC.

This clone was counted once. The gene calls are TRBV25-1 and TRBJ2-1; 8 nucleotides agree with TRBD1. The V gene end was trimmed by 1 base and the J gene end by 3 bases; junction bases not matched to a gene: 5. Germline V gene lookup returns CDR1 MGHDK and CDR2 SYGVNS. This CDR3 is 16 amino acids long. The CDR3 DNA reads as TGTGCCAGCAGTGAATTGTCAGGGGGCAGCTACAATGAGCAGTTCTTC. It specifies CASSELSGGSYNEQFF.

The J gene is TRBJ2-7, the V gene TRBV5-1; D is undetermined. Trimming took 4 bases from V and 3 from J, leaving 14 bases between them. CDR3 size: 14 residues. Germline CDR1 reads SGHRS; CDR2 reads YFSETQ. Here the CDR3 DNA reads TGCGCCAGCAGCCCGGTCGTAGCTCTCTACGAGCAGTACTTC. It specifies CASSPVVALYEQYF. Full variable domain (missing parts from reference TRBV5-1 and TRBJ2-7): KAGVTQTPRYLIKTRGQQVTLSCSPISGHRSVSWYQQTPGQGLQFLFEYFSETQRNKGNFPGRFSGRQFSNSRSEMNVSTLELGDSALYLCASSPVVALYEQYFGPGTRLTVT.

The chain recombines TRBV10-3 with TRBJ1-5; D ambiguous. The V and J ends lost 1 base and 0 bases respectively, with 16 bases between them. The CDR3 has 18 amino acids. Germline V gene lookup returns CDR1 ENHRY and CDR2 SYGVKD. CDR3 sequence (DNA): TGTGCCATCAGTGAGTTCTCGGCAACCACCCTTAGCAATCAGCCCCAGCATTTT. Its translation: CAISEFSATTLSNQPQHF.

The chain recombines TRBV13 with TRBJ2-1; perhaps TRBD1 as D (6 bases). Per the germline V gene, CDR1 is PRHDT and CDR2 is FYEKMQ (reference sequence). The CDR3 has 14 amino acids. The germline V and J ends were trimmed by 2 bases and 4 bases, with 9 bases remaining between them. The CDR3 bases are TGTGCCAGCAGCTTATTACAGGGATACAATGAGCAGTTCTTC. Translated, it gives CASSLLQGYNEQFF.

The chain links TRBV19 to TRBJ2-1; TRBD1 agrees at 8 bases. Germline V gene data show CDR1 as LNHDA and CDR2 as SQIVND (reference sequence). The CDR3 is 18 residues long. V was pared by 0 bases and J by 1 base, with 8 bases of the junction left unmatched. CDR3 DNA: TGTGCCAGTAGTATAGATCGCCGGACAGGGCAGTCCTACAATGAGCAGTTCTTC. Its translation: CASSIDRRTGQSYNEQFF. Based on the CDR3 plus reference TRBV19 and TRBJ2-1, the full variable domain is DGGITQSPKYLFRKEGQNVTLSCEQNLNHDAMYWYRQDPGQGLRLIYYSQIVNDFQKGDIAEGYSVSREKKESFPLTVTSAQKNPTAFYLCASSIDRRTGQSYNEQFFGPGTRLTVL.

The chain employs TRBV10-3 and TRBJ2-2; 7 bases align to TRBD1. The CDR3 sequence is 14 residues long. Germline-derived CDR1 and CDR2 are ENHRY and SYGVKD. V was pared by 6 bases and J by 3 bases, with 4 bases of the junction left unmatched. CDR3 region: CAIRAQGDTGELFF. CDR3 DNA: TGTGCCATCAGGGCCCAGGGGGACACCGGGGAGCTGTTTTTT.

The chain links TRBV5-4 to TRBJ1-2; 8 nucleotides agree with TRBD1. J lost 5 bases, V lost 4 bases, and 4 bases had no gene match. Per germline, CDR1 SGHNT and CDR2 YYREEE (reference sequence). This CDR3 has 13 amino acids. CDR3 sequence (DNA): TGTGCCAGCAGCCTACAGGGGGAGTATGGCTACACCTTC. It translates to CASSLQGEYGYTF.

The chain links TRBV6-5 to TRBJ2-5; D is perhaps TRBD1 or TRBD2 (5 bases each). Germline lookup yields CDR1 MNHEY and CDR2 SVGAGI. CDR3 length equals 14 residues. Trimming stripped 4 bases from V and 5 bases from J, with 14 bases between. The CDR3: CASSSGALRETQYF. CDR3 coding DNA: TGTGCCAGCAGTTCCGGGGCTCTGAGGGAGACCCAGTACTTC.

This rearrangement joins TRBV7-9 to TRBJ2-1; 12 bases agree with TRBD2. With 5 bases clipped from V and 7 bases from J, the junction kept 12 bases outside the gene matches. CDR1 SEHNR and CDR2 FQNEAQ come from the germline V gene (reference sequence). The CDR3 is 17 amino acids. The CDR3 DNA reads TGTGCCAGCAGCAGAGGGCCTAGCGGGAGGGCTTGGAATGAGCAGTTCTTC. It codes for CASSRGPSGRAWNEQFF.

This chain links TRBV2 with TRBJ1-1, with 7 bases lining up with TRBD1. The CDR3 is 14 amino acids. Germline V gene sequence: CDR1 SNHLY, CDR2 FYNNEI. Trimming at V came to 4 bases and at J to 2 bases, leaving 4 bases not matched to a gene. The CDR3 DNA reads TGTGCCAGCAGTGGACAGGGTTTCAACACTGAAGCTTTCTTT. Its protein product is CASSGQGFNTEAFF.

A single count supports this clone. The DNA for the CDR3 is TGTGCCATCAGTGAGTCAGACAGGAATGAAAAACTGTTTTTT. Its protein is CAISESDRNEKLFF. The chain joins TRBV10-3 to TRBJ1-4; weak D call: TRBD1 (6 bases). The V end lost 0 bases, the J end lost 5 bases, and 7 bases lay between the germline ends. CDR3 length: 14 amino acids. CDR1 and CDR2 from the germline V gene are ENHRY and SYGVKD.

V is TRBV18 and J is TRBJ1-1; possibly TRBD1 for D (5 bases). CDR1 KGHSH and CDR2 LQKENI come from the germline V gene. The length of the CDR3 is 15 residues. V lost 2 bases and J 1 base, leaving 11 bases between the germline ends. The CDR3 reads CASSPGVTGNTEAFF. The CDR3 region has the DNA TGTGCCAGCTCACCAGGGGTCACAGGGAACACTGAAGCTTTCTTT.

The chain uses TRBV7-3 and TRBJ2-2, with a weak D call TRBD2 (6 bases). V lost 5 bases to trimming and J lost 3 bases, with 10 bases between them. Germline V gene sequence: CDR1 SGHTA, CDR2 FQGTGA. The CDR3 is made up of 14 amino acids. The CDR3 region has the DNA TGTGCCAGCAGCCGCGGGGCACACACCGGGGAGCTGTTTTTT. As protein: CASSRGAHTGELFF.